The T cell receptor (beta chain) described here comes from a study of T cell changes during pregnancy in multiple sclerosis. The ends were cut back, 3 bases at V and 1 base at J, with 7 bases in the middle. The V gene's germline CDR1 is LNHDA and CDR2 SQIVND (reference sequence). CDR3 length equals 14 residues. Assay used: immunoSEQ multiplex PCR; TCRdb lists only in-frame clones, some missing. The sample yields tens of thousands of clones, almost 90% seen once. The source material was peripheral blood, sampled in the second trimester of pregnancy. The TCR comes from a female donor in good health, enrolled as a control in a pregnancy study. The chain has TRBV19 and TRBJ1-5; possibly TRBD1 for D (6 bases). The CDR3 nucleotides read TGTGCCAGTAGTATTGGACAGAGCAATCAGCCCCAGCATTTT. Translating gives CASSIGQSNQPQHF.